The source of this T cell receptor beta chain is a study of blood T cells in healthy people across ages. In germline, CDR1 is MNHEY, CDR2 SVGEGT. Trimming took 9 bases from V and 6 from J; bases not matched to a gene: 12. The CDR3 has 15 residues. Through a sample-barcoded 5' primer and a J-beta primer mix, a second PCR was run for about 6 to 11 cycles. Each cDNA molecule was tagged by a template-switch adaptor that had 12 random nucleotides. Via MiXCR, TCRdb re-called the 5' RACE reads, giving one row per CDR3 protein. The sample includes 800,000 to 950,000 distinct CDR3 sequences, 25% to 30% of them seen just once. Whole-study findings and limits: Estimated diversity that came from one million T cells was considered an underestimate. Donor CMV status was unknown, possibly confounding expanded clonotype changes.

Concerning this clonotype itself: Its antigen remains unidentified.

There were healthy Caucasian individuals from Russia, aged about 6 to 100, serving as donors. This sample was shared with a second study, whose subject was T cells of mothers and their children.

Sequencing was performed on blood. The gene calls are TRBV6-2 or TRBV6-3 and TRBJ2-1; 9 bases fit TRBD1. The origin of this receptor is a woman aged 40 to 50 in good health. In nucleotides, the CDR3 is TGTGCCAGTCTACAATACGGGACAGGGAGCAATGAGCAGTTCTTC. It encodes CASLQYGTGSNEQFF.